The clone carrying this T cell receptor beta chain was seen a handful of times. Its matching antigen is unknown. The data belong to a study of identical twins. TCRdb re-called the 5' RACE reads through MiXCR, storing one row per CDR3 protein. The table shows 200,000 or so distinct CDR3 sequences, with around 15% occurring only once. Overall study results and limits: The abundant beta clonotypes from cord blood had fewer insertions, and memory repertoires had none of this.

The V end was cut by 6 bases, the J end by 3 bases, with 14 bases between. The CDR3 runs to 14 residues. These same data were also listed under a study on T cells expressing NK-cell markers. That publication notes: Investigators obtained TCR beta repertoires from sorted CD3+CD56+NKG2C+, CD3+CD56+NKG2C- and CD3+CD56-NKG2C+ T cells. In a group of several donors, dominant NKG2C+ clonotypes represented about 1.0-7.5% of CD8+ T cells.

This receptor was identified in a woman aged 18-30 years in good health. The sequenced material came from CD8+ T cells sorted from blood. The rearrangement joins TRBV12-3 or TRBV12-4 to TRBJ1-1, with D uncertain. CDR3: CASSSTAVYTEAFF. CDR3 sequence (DNA): TGTGCCAGCAGCTCGACCGCTGTGTACACTGAAGCTTTCTTT.